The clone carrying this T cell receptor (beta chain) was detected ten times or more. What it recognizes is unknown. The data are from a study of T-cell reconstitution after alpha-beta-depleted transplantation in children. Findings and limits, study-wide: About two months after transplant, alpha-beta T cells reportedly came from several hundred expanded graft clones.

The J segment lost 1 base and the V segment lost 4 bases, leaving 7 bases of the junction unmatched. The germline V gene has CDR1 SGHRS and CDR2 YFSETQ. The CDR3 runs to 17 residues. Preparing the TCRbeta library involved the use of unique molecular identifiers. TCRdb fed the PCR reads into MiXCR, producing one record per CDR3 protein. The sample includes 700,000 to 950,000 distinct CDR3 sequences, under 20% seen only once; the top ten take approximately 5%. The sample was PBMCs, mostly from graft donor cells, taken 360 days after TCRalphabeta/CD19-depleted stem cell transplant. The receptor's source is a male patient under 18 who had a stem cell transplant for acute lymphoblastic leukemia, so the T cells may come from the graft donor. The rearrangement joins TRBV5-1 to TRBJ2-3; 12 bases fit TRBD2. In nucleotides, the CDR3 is TGCGCCAGCAGCCAGAGGACTAGCGGGACCCGCACAGATACGCAGTATTTT. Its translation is CASSQRTSGTRTDTQYF.